This T cell receptor (beta chain) was recorded in a study of CXCR3-negative and CXCR3-positive naive CD8 T cells. About this clonotype: The antigen is undetermined.

The authors made the TRB cDNA libraries by 5' RACE using UMI labels. TCRdb reprocessed the 5' RACE reads and stores each CDR3 protein as one record, lacking DNA. Seen in this sample are tens of thousands of distinct CDR3 sequences; the ten most common clones hold approximately 1.5%. CDR3 length: 14 amino acids. In germline, CDR1 is SQVTM, CDR2 ANQGSEA. Study-level results: Similar TRBV-TRBJ gene usage was seen in naive CXCR3-negative and CXCR3-positive cells, but not in memory cells. Diversity in memory CD8+ cells fell much lower than the comparably high levels seen in both naive subsets. Higher TRB CDR3 hydrophobicity marked CXCR3-positive naive cells relative to CXCR3-negative naive cells.

Investigators sorted each CD8+ T cell subset in triplicate, taking 300,000 to 350,000 cells each time. The sequenced sample consisted of naive CXCR3- CD8+ T cells from blood. The subset is: CD45RO-CCR7+CD27+CD95- naive CD8+ T cells lacking CXCR3 (TNR3-). The J gene is TRBJ2-3, the V gene TRBV29-1; absent DNA, TCRdb's TRBD2 call cannot be checked. This receptor was identified in a human donor in good health. Some clones in this sample may be carry-over from other donors' samples. CDR3 sequence: CSVSPASDPDTQYF.